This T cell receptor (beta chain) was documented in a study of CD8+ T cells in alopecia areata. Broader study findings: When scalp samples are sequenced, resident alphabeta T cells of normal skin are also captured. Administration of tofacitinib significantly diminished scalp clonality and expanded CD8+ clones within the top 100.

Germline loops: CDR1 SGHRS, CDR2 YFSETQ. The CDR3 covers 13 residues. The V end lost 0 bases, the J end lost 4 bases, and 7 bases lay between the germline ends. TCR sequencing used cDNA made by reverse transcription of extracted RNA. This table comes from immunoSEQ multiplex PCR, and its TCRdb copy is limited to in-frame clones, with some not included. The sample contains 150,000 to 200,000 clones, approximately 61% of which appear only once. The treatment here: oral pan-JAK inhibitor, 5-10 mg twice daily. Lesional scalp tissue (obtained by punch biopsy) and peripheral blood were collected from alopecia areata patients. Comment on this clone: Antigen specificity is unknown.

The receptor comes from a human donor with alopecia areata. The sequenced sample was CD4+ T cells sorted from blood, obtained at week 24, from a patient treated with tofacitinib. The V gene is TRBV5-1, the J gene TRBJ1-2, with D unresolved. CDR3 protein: CASSLATTYGYTF. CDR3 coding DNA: TGCGCCAGCAGCTTGGCGACAACCTATGGCTACACCTTC.